These 20 T cell receptor beta chains were all obtained from the same sample, sequenced in a study of cytomegalovirus exposure and HLA in healthy donors. In the PCR, 60 Vbeta and 13 Jbeta primers were used. Only in-frame clones appear in the TCRdb table, and some are missing; sequencing was by immunoSEQ multiplex PCR. The table has about 98,000 clones, over 75% seen once. The sequencing input was PBMCs. The receptors were gathered from a female donor in good health and CMV-seropositive.

This chain uses TRBV11-2 with TRBJ1-2; 10 bases are a match to TRBD1. There are 14 residues in the CDR3. V lost 4 bases and J lost 8; bases outside the gene matches: 7. Germline lookup yields CDR1 SGHAT and CDR2 FQNNGV. Here the CDR3 reads CASSSSDRGYGYTF. In DNA form, the CDR3 reads TGTGCCAGCAGCTCATCGGACAGGGGGTACGGCTACACCTTC.

This chain links TRBV10-3 with TRBJ1-6; no clear D. The CDR3 sequence is 13 residues long. Looked up from germline, CDR1 is ENHRY and CDR2 is SYGVKD. V was cut by 6 bases and J by 13 bases, with 16 bases left in between. The CDR3 region is CAIRTGMGIPLHF. The CDR3 DNA reads TGTGCCATCAGGACGGGGATGGGAATTCCCCTCCACTTT.

J is TRBJ2-5 and V is TRBV10-3, with 11 bases fitting TRBD1. There are 16 residues in the CDR3. From germline, CDR1 is ENHRY and CDR2 SYGVKD. V was pared by 5 bases and J by 2 bases, with 7 bases of the junction left unmatched. The CDR3 sequence: CAISTGTGGSQETQYF. CDR3 sequence (DNA): TGTGCCATCAGTACCGGGACAGGGGGGTCACAAGAGACCCAGTACTTC.

In this sample, this clone turned up once. V is TRBV4-1 and J is TRBJ1-5; no reliable D call. This CDR3 is built from 13 residues. CDR1 is MGHRA and CDR2 is YSYEKL in the germline V gene. With 2 bases removed from V and 6 bases from J, the gap between germline ends came to 8 bases. Here the CDR3 DNA reads TGCGCCAGCAGCCAACCCCGGGTTCAGCCCCAGCATTTT. Protein: CASSQPRVQPQHF.

V and J are TRBV28 and TRBJ1-1; D may be TRBD1 (6 bases). CDR1 and CDR2 (germline): MDHEN, SYDVKM. The length of the CDR3 is 15 residues. Trimming took 5 bases from V and 1 from J, leaving 14 bases between them. The CDR3 DNA sequence: TGTGCCAGCAGTCCCCCGACAGGCTCGAACACTGAAGCTTTCTTT. Translated, it gives CASSPPTGSNTEAFF. The entire variable domain, with the rest obtained from reference TRBV28 and TRBJ1-1, is as follows: DVKVTQSSRYLVKRTGEKVFLECVQDMDHENMFWYRQDPGLGLRLIYFSYDVKMKEKGDIPEGYSVSREKKERFSLILESASTNQTSMYLCASSPPTGSNTEAFFGQGTRLTVV.

Comments on this clone: One junction end disagrees with the germline gene, perhaps due to a read error. The chain is built from TRBV7-7 and TRBJ2-7; tentative D call: TRBD1 (5 bases). Per the germline V gene, CDR1 is SSHAT and CDR2 is FNYEAQ (reference sequence). The CDR3 is 13 amino acids. CDR3 sequence: CASSLGQGGEQYF. The DNA for the CDR3 is TGTGCTAGCAGCTTAGGGCAGGGCGGCGAGCAGTACTTC. The complete variable domain, with remaining parts taken from reference TRBV7-7 and TRBJ2-7, reads GAGVSQSPRYKVTKRGQDVTLRCDPISSHATLYWYQQALGQGPEFLTYFNYEAQPDKSGLPSDRFSAERPEGSISTLTIQRTEQRDSAMYRCASSLGQGGEQYFGPGTRLTVT.

The rearrangement links TRBV28 to TRBJ1-2; D call uncertain. This CDR3 is 14 amino acids long. Trimming took off 7 bases at V and 2 bases at J, with 14 bases between the two ends. The V gene's germline CDR1 is MDHEN and CDR2 SYDVKM. Here the CDR3 reads CASTARTENYGYTF. The CDR3 DNA sequence: TGTGCCAGCACCGCCCGAACAGAAAACTATGGCTACACCTTC.

The chain carries TRBV4-1 and TRBJ2-7, with TRBD1 matching over 8 bases. Losses at the gene ends were 2 bases for V and 4 bases for J; bases not matched to a gene: 7. Germline-derived CDR1 and CDR2 are MGHRA and YSYEKL. There are 15 residues in the CDR3. CDR3 region: CASSQKTGADYEQYF. CDR3 coding DNA: TGCGCCAGCAGCCAAAAGACAGGGGCCGATTACGAGCAGTACTTC.

CDR3 sequence reads: CATSRDLATASTDTQYF. The CDR3 DNA reads TGTGCCACCAGCAGAGATCTAGCGACAGCTAGCACAGATACGCAGTATTTT. The V call is TRBV15, the J call TRBJ2-3, with D possibly TRBD2 on 6 matching bases. The CDR3 runs to 17 residues. Looked up from germline, CDR1 is LNHNV and CDR2 is YYDKDF (reference sequence). Trimming took off 0 bases at V and 0 bases at J, with 13 bases between the two ends.

The genes are TRBV7-2 and TRBJ2-7; unclear D gene. Germline V gene lookup returns CDR1 SGHTA and CDR2 FQGNSA. This CDR3 is built from 13 residues. Trimming stripped 5 bases from V and 6 bases from J, with 14 bases between. CDR3 sequence: CASSQDPLGEQYF. The CDR3 DNA reads TGTGCCAGCAGCCAAGACCCCCTAGGCGAGCAGTACTTC.

This chain joins TRBV28 and TRBJ1-5; weak D call: TRBD1 (5 bases). There are 14 residues in the CDR3. The germline V and J ends were trimmed by 2 bases and 6 bases, with 11 bases remaining between them. Germline V gives CDR1 MDHEN, CDR2 SYDVKM. As DNA, the CDR3 is TGTGCCAGCAGTTTACAGGGAAACGGTCAGCCCCAGCATTTT. This encodes CASSLQGNGQPQHF.

This clone was observed a handful of times. V is TRBV10-3 and J is TRBJ2-7; 9 bases are shared with TRBD1. CDR3 length equals 16 residues. Trimming took 0 bases from V and 4 from J; bases not matched to a gene: 7. The germline gives CDR1 ENHRY, CDR2 SYGVKD. CDR3 protein: CAISESWDRVMYEQYF. DNA for the CDR3: TGTGCCATCAGTGAGTCGTGGGACAGGGTGATGTACGAGCAGTACTTC.

The chain recombines TRBV28 with TRBJ2-3; D might be TRBD1 (6 bases). CDR3 size: 14 residues. Trimming removed 4 bases at V and 6 bases at J, with 14 bases between. CDR1 and CDR2 from the germline V gene are MDHEN and SYDVKM. The CDR3 sequence is CASSSPGTTDTQYF. CDR3 sequence (DNA): TGTGCCAGCAGTTCGCCAGGGACAACGGATACGCAGTATTTT.

This clone was observed a few times. The J gene is TRBJ1-1, the V gene TRBV5-5; 10 bases are a match to TRBD1. V gave up 4 bases and J gave up 3 bases; unmatched junction bases: 3. Germline lookup yields CDR1 SGHKS and CDR2 YYEKEE (reference sequence). The length of the CDR3 is 14 residues. CDR3 coding DNA: TGTGCCAGCAGCGCCGGACAGGGGGACACTGAAGCTTTCTTT. Translation gives CASSAGQGDTEAFF.

The chain employs TRBV4-1 and TRBJ2-7, with a tentative D call TRBD2 (7 bases). Germline assignment: CDR1 MGHRA and CDR2 YSYEKL. The germline V and J ends were trimmed by 1 base and 1 base, with 14 bases remaining between them. The CDR3 runs 16 residues. CDR3 in DNA: TGCGCCAGCAGCCAAGGGGGGGGCGGGAGTTCCTACGAGCAGTACTTC. Translated: CASSQGGGGSSYEQYF.

This rearrangement joins TRBV5-1 to TRBJ2-5; the match to TRBD1 covers 12 bases. Losses at the gene ends were 2 bases for V and 4 bases for J; bases not matched to a gene: 6. This CDR3 contains 16 residues. Germline values: CDR1 SGHRS, CDR2 YFSETQ. In nucleotides, the CDR3 is TGCGCCAGCAGCTTCGGGACAGGGGGCCCATTAGAGACCCAGTACTTC. This sequence encodes CASSFGTGGPLETQYF.

V usage is TRBV5-4 and J usage is TRBJ2-7, with 7 nucleotides matching TRBD1. Unmatched junction bases numbered 9, after V lost 5 bases and J lost 1 base. CDR3 length: 15 residues. The germline V gene encodes CDR1 SGHNT and CDR2 YYREEE (reference sequence). The CDR3: CASSNPGQKSYEQYF. The DNA of the CDR3 is TGTGCCAGCAGTAACCCGGGACAGAAATCCTACGAGCAGTACTTC.

This sequence joins TRBV6-1 and TRBJ2-7; a weak D match, TRBD2 (5 bases). The germline V and J ends were trimmed by 0 bases and 3 bases, with 12 bases remaining between them. Germline V gene sequence: CDR1 MNHNS, CDR2 SASEGT. This CDR3 has 15 amino acids. CDR3 loop: CASSEAAVSVYEQYF. DNA for the CDR3: TGTGCCAGCAGTGAAGCAGCGGTATCGGTCTACGAGCAGTACTTC.

This chain joins TRBV27 and TRBJ2-3; 8 nucleotides align to TRBD1. V was pared by 4 bases and J by 5 bases, with 8 bases of the junction left unmatched. CDR3 length: 15 residues. CDR1 is MNHEY and CDR2 is SMNVEV in the germline V gene (reference sequence). The CDR3: CASSSLDRALDTQYF. The CDR3 DNA reads as TGTGCCAGCAGTTCCCTGGACAGGGCCCTAGATACGCAGTATTTT.

The chain joins TRBV6-1 to TRBJ1-2; possible D gene TRBD1, 5 bases. The V end lost 6 bases, the J end lost 5 bases, and 10 bases lay between the germline ends. CDR3 length: 12 amino acids. Germline CDR1 and CDR2: MNHNS and SASEGT. The CDR3: CASRTGLYGYTF. DNA for the CDR3: TGTGCCAGCAGAACAGGCTTATATGGCTACACCTTC.